This TCR beta chain was identified during a study of control samples from healthy donors and cancer patients. There are 14 residues in the CDR3. Looked up from germline, CDR1 is MNHNY and CDR2 is SVGAGI (reference sequence). V lost 7 bases and J lost 3; bases outside the gene matches: 8. Method: immunoSEQ multiplex PCR; TCRdb's copy keeps in-frame clones and lacks some. The repertoire has 150,000 to 200,000 clones, around 90% of them found once; the top ten carry 12%. The chain recombines TRBV6-6 with TRBJ1-1, with 7 bases identical to TRBD1. The sequencing sample was made of blood. This receptor was obtained from a man younger than 40 in good health. CDR3: CASTIVRGYTEAFF. The CDR3 coding sequence is TGTGCCAGCACCATTGTCAGGGGGTACACTGAAGCTTTCTTT.